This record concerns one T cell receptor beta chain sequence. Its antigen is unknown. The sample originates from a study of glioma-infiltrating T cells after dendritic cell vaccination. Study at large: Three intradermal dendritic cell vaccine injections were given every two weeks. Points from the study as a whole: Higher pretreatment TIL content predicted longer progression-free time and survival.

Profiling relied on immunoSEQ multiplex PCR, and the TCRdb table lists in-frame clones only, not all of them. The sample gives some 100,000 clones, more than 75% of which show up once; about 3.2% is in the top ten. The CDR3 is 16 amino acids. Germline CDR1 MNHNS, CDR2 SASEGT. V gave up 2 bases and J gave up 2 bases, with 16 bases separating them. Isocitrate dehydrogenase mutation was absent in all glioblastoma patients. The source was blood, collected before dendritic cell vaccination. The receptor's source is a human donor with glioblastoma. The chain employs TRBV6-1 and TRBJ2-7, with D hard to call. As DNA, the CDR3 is TGTGCCAGCAGTGAATCCCGACTGTCGAGCCCCTACGAGCAGTACTTC. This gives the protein CASSESRLSSPYEQYF.